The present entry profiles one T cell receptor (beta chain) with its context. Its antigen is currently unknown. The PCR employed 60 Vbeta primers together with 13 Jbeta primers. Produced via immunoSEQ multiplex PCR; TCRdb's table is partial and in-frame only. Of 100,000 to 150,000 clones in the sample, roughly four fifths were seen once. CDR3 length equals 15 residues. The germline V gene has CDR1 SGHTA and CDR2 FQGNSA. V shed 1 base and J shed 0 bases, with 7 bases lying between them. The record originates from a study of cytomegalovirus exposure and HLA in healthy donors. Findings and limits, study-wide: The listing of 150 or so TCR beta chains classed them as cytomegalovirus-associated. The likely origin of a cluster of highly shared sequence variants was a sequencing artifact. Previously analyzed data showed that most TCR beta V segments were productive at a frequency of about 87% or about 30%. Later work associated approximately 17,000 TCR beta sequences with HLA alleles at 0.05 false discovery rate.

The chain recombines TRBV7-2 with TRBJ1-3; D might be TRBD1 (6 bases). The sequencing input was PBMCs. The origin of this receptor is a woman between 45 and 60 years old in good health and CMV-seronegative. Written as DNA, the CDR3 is TGTGCCAGCAGCTTAGGACAGGTCTCTGGAAACACCATATATTTT. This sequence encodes CASSLGQVSGNTIYF.